The clone carrying this T cell receptor (beta chain) showed up many times. What it binds is not known. Germline CDR1 is MNHEY and CDR2 is SVGAGI. This CDR3 region has 15 residues. V lost 5 bases and J 5 bases, leaving 18 bases between the germline ends. The sample belongs to a study of Graves' ophthalmopathy and Graves' hyperthyroidism. Study details: The authors collected peripheral blood at initial diagnosis, before any treatment. Study-wide results and limits: The 13-signature model separated ophthalmopathy from stable hyperthyroidism at just under 90% sensitivity and 80% to 84% specificity.

Using RNA transcripts, the TCR beta CDR3 regions were amplified. HTBI primers served in a first-round RT-PCR, which a second-round multiplex PCR followed. One entry per CDR3 protein results from TCRdb running MiXCR on the multiplex PCR reads. The sample holds 400,000 to 450,000 distinct CDR3 sequences, 20% to 25% seen once. This sequence was found in a woman aged 18-30 years with stable Graves' hyperthyroidism. This chain uses TRBV6-5 with TRBJ1-1, with D possibly being TRBD1 (5 bases). The sequencing input was peripheral blood. DNA of the CDR3: TGTGCCAGCAGTCCCTTTTTGGGGGTGTCGACTGAAGCTTTCTTT. Its translation: CASSPFLGVSTEAFF.